This is a list of T cell receptor beta chains from one sample in a study of T cells in Graves' hyperthyroidism and ophthalmopathy. Using its own MiXCR run on the multiplex PCR reads, TCRdb lists one record per CDR3 protein. The profile shows more than 500,000 distinct CDR3 sequences, about 14% of them singletons. Sequenced: blood. Receptor source: a woman aged 40-49 years with Graves' hyperthyroidism. CDR3s include the opening cysteine and the closing phenylalanine or tryptophan. D genes are given only for firm matches. Where a row states a size, it is once, few, many or the class of an expanded clone; other rows omit it.

D gene: -; J gene: TRBJ2-2; V gene: TRBV5-1; clone size: many; CDR3 DNA: TGCGCCAGCAGCCTACAGGGTCGTGGGGAGCTGTTTTTT; CDR3 protein: CASSLQGRGELFF
D gene: -; J gene: TRBJ1-6; V gene: TRBV6-1; clone size: few; CDR3 DNA: TGTGCCAGCCGACCCGATTTCGGGACGGATAATTCACCCCTCCACTTT; CDR3 protein: CASRPDFGTDNSPLHF
D gene: -; J gene: TRBJ2-7; V gene: TRBV5-1; clone size: many; CDR3 DNA: TGCGCCAGCAGCTTGCGGGAAGGGAGTTTATACGAGCAGTACTTC; CDR3 protein: CASSLREGSLYEQYF
D gene: TRBD1; J gene: TRBJ1-2; V gene: TRBV27; clone size: few; CDR3 DNA: TGTGCCAGCAGTTTATCTGTGAGGGGGCGGAGTGGCTACACCTTC; CDR3 protein: CASSLSVRGRSGYTF
D gene: -; J gene: TRBJ1-4; V gene: TRBV7-9; clone size: -; CDR3 DNA: TGTGCCAGCAGCGGGGCGGTAGGGGCAACTAATGAAAAACTGTTTTTT; CDR3 protein: CASSGAVGATNEKLFF
D gene: TRBD2; J gene: TRBJ2-1; V gene: TRBV5-4; clone size: -; CDR3 DNA: TGTGCCAGCAGCCTAAACAGCGGGACCGGGTGGGATGAGCAGTTCTTC; CDR3 protein: CASSLNSGTGWDEQFF
D gene: -; J gene: TRBJ1-4; V gene: TRBV28; clone size: many; CDR3 DNA: TGTGCCAGCAGTTACGACGCTAATGAAAAACTGTTTTTT; CDR3 protein: CASSYDANEKLFF
D gene: TRBD2; J gene: TRBJ2-1; V gene: TRBV19; clone size: -; CDR3 DNA: TGTGCCAGTAGCCCTCTAGGAGTAGCGGGAGGGCCCTACAATGAGCAGTTCTTC; CDR3 protein: CASSPLGVAGGPYNEQFF
D gene: TRBD1; J gene: TRBJ1-6; V gene: TRBV2; clone size: many; CDR3 DNA: TGTGCCAGCAGACCTGACCTTACAGGGGTTTCACCCCTCCACTTT; CDR3 protein: CASRPDLTGVSPLHF
D gene: -; J gene: TRBJ1-5; V gene: TRBV19; clone size: -; CDR3 DNA: TGTGCCAGTAGTGCCGTGAGCGGGGGCAATCAGCCCCAGCATTTT; CDR3 protein: CASSAVSGGNQPQHF
D gene: TRBD1; J gene: TRBJ2-7; V gene: TRBV19; clone size: few; CDR3 DNA: TGTGCCAGTAGGTCGACTCAGGGGGCTCGATCCGAGCAGTACTTC; CDR3 protein: CASRSTQGARSEQYF
D gene: TRBD2; J gene: TRBJ2-7; V gene: TRBV20-1; clone size: many; CDR3 DNA: TGCAGTGCTCCACCAACCGGGAGGGGACTCTACGAGCAGTACTTC; CDR3 protein: CSAPPTGRGLYEQYF
D gene: -; J gene: TRBJ2-1; V gene: TRBV19; clone size: -; CDR3 DNA: TGTGCCAGTAGTGCGACCCTAGCCGAGCAGTTCTTC; CDR3 protein: CASSATLAEQFF
D gene: TRBD1; J gene: TRBJ1-1; V gene: TRBV18; clone size: -; CDR3 DNA: TGTGCCAGCTCACCACCGACGGGGTTGACAGGGGAAGCTTTCTTT; CDR3 protein: CASSPPTGLTGEAFF
D gene: TRBD1; J gene: TRBJ1-1; V gene: TRBV28; clone size: many; CDR3 DNA: TGTGCCAGCAGTGCCCCGGGACAGGGCCTCATGAACACTGAAGCTTTCTTT; CDR3 protein: CASSAPGQGLMNTEAFF
D gene: -; J gene: TRBJ2-7; V gene: TRBV20-1; clone size: many; CDR3 DNA: TGCAGTGCTAGGTACAAACGATTGAGCTCCTACGAGCAGTACTTC; CDR3 protein: CSARYKRLSSYEQYF
D gene: TRBD2; J gene: TRBJ2-5; V gene: TRBV28; clone size: many; CDR3 DNA: TGTGCCAGCAGTCGACTAGCGGGAGGGCCAGGACAGTACTTC; CDR3 protein: CASSRLAGGPGQYF
D gene: TRBD1; J gene: TRBJ1-3; V gene: TRBV11-3; clone size: many; CDR3 DNA: TGTGCCAGCAGCCTCGGACAGGGGAAGGGAGACGACACCATATATTTT; CDR3 protein: CASSLGQGKGDDTIYF
D gene: TRBD2; J gene: TRBJ2-7; V gene: TRBV18; clone size: many; CDR3 DNA: TGTGCCAGCTCACCAACGACTAGCGGGATCTACGAGCAGTACTTC; CDR3 protein: CASSPTTSGIYEQYF
D gene: -; J gene: TRBJ2-3; V gene: TRBV11-2; clone size: -; CDR3 DNA: TGTGCCAGCGCCCTGGGCGGGTTTGGCACAGATACGCAGTATTTT; CDR3 protein: CASALGGFGTDTQYF
D gene: -; J gene: TRBJ2-2; V gene: TRBV3-1; clone size: -; CDR3 DNA: TGTGCCAGCAGCCCGGTGGGGGCCGGGGAGCTGTTTTTT; CDR3 protein: CASSPVGAGELFF
D gene: -; J gene: TRBJ2-3; V gene: TRBV4-1; clone size: few; CDR3 DNA: TGCGCCAGCAGCCTCGGCGGGGTGCTGACAGATACGCAGTATTTT; CDR3 protein: CASSLGGVLTDTQYF
D gene: TRBD2; J gene: TRBJ2-3; V gene: TRBV11-2; clone size: many; CDR3 DNA: TGTGCCAGCAGCTCCGGGACTAGCGGACCCACAGATACGCAGTATTTT; CDR3 protein: CASSSGTSGPTDTQYF
D gene: TRBD1; J gene: TRBJ2-1; V gene: TRBV11-1; clone size: many; CDR3 DNA: TGTGCCAGCAGCTTGGGACAGGGGGTTCGCAATGAGCAGTTCTTC; CDR3 protein: CASSLGQGVRNEQFF
D gene: -; J gene: TRBJ1-2; V gene: TRBV14; clone size: few; CDR3 DNA: TGTGCCAGCAGCCAATTTGACAAGAACTATGGCTACACCTTC; CDR3 protein: CASSQFDKNYGYTF
D gene: TRBD1; J gene: TRBJ2-5; V gene: TRBV10-1; clone size: -; CDR3 DNA: TGCGCCAGCAGTGAGGGACAGGGGGCGTCAGGGGGGACCCAGTACTTC; CDR3 protein: CASSEGQGASGGTQYF
D gene: -; J gene: TRBJ2-6; V gene: TRBV9; clone size: few; CDR3 DNA: TGTGCCAGCAGCGTAGAGGTCAGGGGCGGCCCTGGGGCCAACGTCCTGACTTTC; CDR3 protein: CASSVEVRGGPGANVLTF
D gene: -; J gene: TRBJ1-5; V gene: TRBV28; clone size: -; CDR3 DNA: TGTGCCAGCAGTTTTGTACGGGGTAATCAGCCCCAGCATTTT; CDR3 protein: CASSFVRGNQPQHF
D gene: TRBD1; J gene: TRBJ1-1; V gene: TRBV27; clone size: many; CDR3 DNA: TGTGCCAGCAGTAAACAACCGGGACAGGGGACCGAGGCTTTCTTT; CDR3 protein: CASSKQPGQGTEAFF
D gene: -; J gene: TRBJ2-3; V gene: TRBV2; clone size: many; CDR3 DNA: TGTGCCAGCAGTCTGACCTTTAAAAGTGCAGATACGCAGTATTTT; CDR3 protein: CASSLTFKSADTQYF
D gene: -; J gene: TRBJ2-2; V gene: TRBV5-1; clone size: many; CDR3 DNA: TGCGCCAGCAGCTCCGTTAGCGGCACCGGGGAGCTGTTTTTT; CDR3 protein: CASSSVSGTGELFF
D gene: -; J gene: TRBJ1-2; V gene: TRBV19; clone size: few; CDR3 DNA: TGTGCCAGTAGTGGTCCCGGGACACAAGGCTATGGCTACACCTTC; CDR3 protein: CASSGPGTQGYGYTF
D gene: -; J gene: TRBJ2-5; V gene: TRBV7-2; clone size: -; CDR3 DNA: TGTGCCAGCAGCTCCCCCCGGAGCTCGGGAGAGACCCAGTACTTC; CDR3 protein: CASSSPRSSGETQYF
D gene: -; J gene: TRBJ2-3; V gene: TRBV5-1; clone size: -; CDR3 DNA: TGCGCCAGCAGCTCCCGACAGGATCCCACAGATACGCAGTATTTT; CDR3 protein: CASSSRQDPTDTQYF
D gene: -; J gene: TRBJ1-5; V gene: TRBV2; clone size: -; CDR3 DNA: TGTGCCAGCAGCCAGCAACAGGGAGGTCAGCCCCAGCATTTT; CDR3 protein: CASSQQQGGQPQHF
D gene: TRBD1; J gene: TRBJ1-6; V gene: TRBV9; clone size: few; CDR3 DNA: TGTGCCAGCAGCCTACGACAGGGGGGAAGCGCCACCCTCCACTTT; CDR3 protein: CASSLRQGGSATLHF
D gene: -; J gene: TRBJ1-2; V gene: TRBV4-1; clone size: -; CDR3 DNA: TGCGCCAGCAATTCGGGACACACATCTAACTATGGCTACACCTTC; CDR3 protein: CASNSGHTSNYGYTF
D gene: -; J gene: TRBJ2-3; V gene: TRBV3-1; clone size: many; CDR3 DNA: TGTGCCAGCAGCCAAGATTGGGGGTCAGATACGCAGTATTTT; CDR3 protein: CASSQDWGSDTQYF
D gene: -; J gene: TRBJ2-2; V gene: TRBV3-1; clone size: many; CDR3 DNA: TGTGCCAGCAGCCTTAACACTGACACCGGGGAGCTGTTTTTT; CDR3 protein: CASSLNTDTGELFF
D gene: -; J gene: TRBJ2-5; V gene: TRBV25-1; clone size: few; CDR3 DNA: TGTGCCAGCAGTGGAACAGGGAGGGGGACCCAGTACTTC; CDR3 protein: CASSGTGRGTQYF
D gene: TRBD2; J gene: TRBJ2-3; V gene: TRBV20-1; clone size: few; CDR3 DNA: TGCAGTGCTAGGGGACTAGCGTCTCGCACAGATACGCAGTATTTT; CDR3 protein: CSARGLASRTDTQYF
D gene: TRBD1; J gene: TRBJ2-5; V gene: TRBV2; clone size: -; CDR3 DNA: TGTGCCAGCAGGACAGGGTACGCACCCCAAGAGACCCAGTACTTC; CDR3 protein: CASRTGYAPQETQYF
D gene: -; J gene: TRBJ2-6; V gene: TRBV20-1; clone size: many; CDR3 DNA: TGCAGTGCTAGAGATGATCACAGGCTCTCTGGGGCCAACGTCCTGACTTTC; CDR3 protein: CSARDDHRLSGANVLTF
D gene: TRBD2; J gene: TRBJ2-3; V gene: TRBV5-1; clone size: many; CDR3 DNA: TGCGCCAGCAGCTCGCTGGCTAGCGGGACAGATACGCAGTATTTT; CDR3 protein: CASSSLASGTDTQYF
D gene: TRBD2; J gene: TRBJ2-3; V gene: TRBV28; clone size: many; CDR3 DNA: TGTGCCACGACTAGCGGCACAGATACGCAGTATTTT; CDR3 protein: CATTSGTDTQYF
D gene: TRBD2; J gene: TRBJ2-1; V gene: TRBV9; clone size: -; CDR3 DNA: TGTGCCAGCAGCGTGGGACTAGCGGGGGCAAATGAGCAGTTCTTC; CDR3 protein: CASSVGLAGANEQFF
D gene: TRBD1; J gene: TRBJ2-3; V gene: TRBV7-9; clone size: -; CDR3 DNA: TGTGCCAGCAGCTCGCCGACGACAGGGATAATCACAGATACGCAGTATTTT; CDR3 protein: CASSSPTTGIITDTQYF
D gene: TRBD1; J gene: TRBJ2-3; V gene: TRBV3-1; clone size: few; CDR3 DNA: TGTGCCAGCCAGACAGGGGGGACAGATACGCAGTATTTT; CDR3 protein: CASQTGGTDTQYF
D gene: TRBD2; J gene: TRBJ2-3; V gene: TRBV20-1; clone size: once; CDR3 DNA: TGCAGTGCTAGGGGCGGCAGGGGGACTAGCGGTACCAGCCTCACAGATACGCAGTATTTT; CDR3 protein: CSARGGRGTSGTSLTDTQYF
D gene: TRBD1; J gene: TRBJ1-3; V gene: TRBV30; clone size: -; CDR3 DNA: TGTGCCTGGAGTCCCGGGACAGCGATCTCTGGAAACACCATATATTTT; CDR3 protein: CAWSPGTAISGNTIYF
D gene: TRBD1; J gene: TRBJ1-3; V gene: TRBV3-1; clone size: -; CDR3 DNA: TGTGCCAGCAGCCAACAGGGGGTAAACACCATATATTTT; CDR3 protein: CASSQQGVNTIYF
D gene: -; J gene: TRBJ2-1; V gene: TRBV30; clone size: -; CDR3 DNA: TGTGCCTGGAGCTCGGGACTTTTTGAGCAGTTCTTC; CDR3 protein: CAWSSGLFEQFF
D gene: -; J gene: TRBJ2-1; V gene: TRBV7-2; clone size: many; CDR3 DNA: TGTGCCAGCAGCCCCATGCGTAGGGGGTGGGAAAATGAGCAGTTCTTC; CDR3 protein: CASSPMRRGWENEQFF
D gene: TRBD2; J gene: TRBJ2-1; V gene: TRBV5-1; clone size: -; CDR3 DNA: TGCGCCAGCAGCTTGGACGGGCTAGCGGGCGTCTCCTACAATGAGCAGTTCTTC; CDR3 protein: CASSLDGLAGVSYNEQFF
D gene: -; J gene: TRBJ2-3; V gene: TRBV5-4; clone size: -; CDR3 DNA: TGTGCCAGCAGCTTGGGACGGTTCGGCACAGATACGCAGTATTTT; CDR3 protein: CASSLGRFGTDTQYF
D gene: -; J gene: TRBJ2-7; V gene: TRBV2; clone size: many; CDR3 DNA: TGTGCCAGCAGTGTAGGGAAAACCTACGAGCAGTACTTC; CDR3 protein: CASSVGKTYEQYF
D gene: -; J gene: TRBJ1-2; V gene: TRBV30; clone size: many; CDR3 DNA: TGTGCCTGGAGTGTACTTTGGGGCTACACCTTC; CDR3 protein: CAWSVLWGYTF
D gene: -; J gene: TRBJ2-3; V gene: TRBV24-1; clone size: -; CDR3 DNA: TGTGCCACCAGTGATCCTATACGGGACACCTTTACGCAGTATTTT; CDR3 protein: CATSDPIRDTFTQYF
D gene: -; J gene: TRBJ1-2; V gene: TRBV7-8; clone size: many; CDR3 DNA: TGTGCCAGCAGCTTAGCCACCGGGACCCCCTATGGCTACACCTTC; CDR3 protein: CASSLATGTPYGYTF
D gene: TRBD2; J gene: TRBJ2-1; V gene: TRBV7-9; clone size: -; CDR3 DNA: TGTGCCAGCATATCGAGGGAGGGTACTCTATACAATGAGCAGTTCTTC; CDR3 protein: CASISREGTLYNEQFF